The 25 T cell receptor beta chains given below trace back to one sample, sequenced in a study of T cells in Graves' hyperthyroidism and ophthalmopathy. TCR beta CDR3 regions were amplified from RNA. First-round RT-PCR targeting the TCR CDR3 was performed with the HTBI primer set. TCRdb reprocessed the multiplex PCR reads via MiXCR and lists one record per CDR3 protein. The sample has approximately 270,000 distinct CDR3 sequences, more than 12% seen once. Material: blood. These receptors originate from a woman aged 40 to 55 with Graves' hyperthyroidism that later progressed to Graves' ophthalmopathy.

This clonotype was counted between two and nine times. The V and J genes are TRBV20-1 and TRBJ2-7; TRBD2 matches 8 bases. Germline-derived CDR1 and CDR2 are DFQATT and SNEGSKA (reference sequence). V dropped 3 bases and J dropped 0; count of bases not matched to a gene: 19. The length of the CDR3 is 19 residues. In nucleotides, the CDR3 is TGCAGTGCTAGCCCGGCGTTAGCGGGGATTCGGGACGACTCCTACGAGCAGTACTTC. It is translated as CSASPALAGIRDDSYEQYF.

This clonotype was seen many times. This chain joins TRBV19 and TRBJ2-1; no clear D gene. The CDR3 consists of 15 residues. In germline, CDR1 is LNHDA, CDR2 SQIVND (reference sequence). Trimming cost V 3 bases and J 4 bases, with 13 bases left between them. CDR3 in amino acids: CASSIRRKYYNEQFF. CDR3 coding DNA: TGTGCCAGTAGTATCCGCCGGAAATATTACAATGAGCAGTTCTTC.

The CDR3 nucleotides read TGTGCCATCAGTGACATTGGACAGGGGAATTCACCCCTCCACTTT. It translates to CAISDIGQGNSPLHF. The chain employs TRBV10-3 and TRBJ1-6, with 9 bases identical to TRBD1. J lost 7 bases, V lost 3 bases, and 4 bases had no gene match. Germline loops: CDR1 ENHRY, CDR2 SYGVKD. The CDR3 loop spans 15 amino acids.

This clonotype has a handful of counts. This chain links TRBV4-1 with TRBJ1-3; D remains ambiguous. The V and J ends lost 1 base and 1 base respectively, with 17 bases between them. The CDR3 contains 18 residues. Germline assignment: CDR1 MGHRA and CDR2 YSYEKL. The CDR3 sequence is CASSQVQRREYSGNTIYF. DNA of the CDR3: TGCGCCAGCAGCCAAGTTCAGCGGAGGGAGTATTCTGGAAACACCATATATTTT.

The sample holds many counts of this clonotype. The chain combines TRBV9 with TRBJ2-1, with D unclear. Looked up from germline, CDR1 is SGDLS and CDR2 is YYNGEE. This CDR3 has 15 amino acids. V dropped 4 bases and J dropped 0 bases, with 11 bases sitting between them. CDR3 region: CASSPQKSSYNEQFF. The DNA for the CDR3 is TGTGCCAGCAGCCCACAGAAGAGCTCCTACAATGAGCAGTTCTTC.

The table lists this clonotype with a few counts. The chain combines TRBV6-5 with TRBJ1-1; possible D gene TRBD1, 5 bases. Trimming pared 2 bases from V and 5 bases from J, leaving 18 bases between. The CDR3 extends over 16 amino acids. Germline CDR1 and CDR2: MNHEY and SVGAGI. CDR3 residues: CASSYTIGGSKTEAFF. The DNA of the CDR3 is TGTGCCAGCAGTTACACGATCGGGGGGTCGAAGACTGAAGCTTTCTTT.

This clonotype was detected many times. V usage is TRBV7-9 and J usage is TRBJ2-5; 10 bases are a match to TRBD2. The CDR3 has 14 residues. Germline V gene data show CDR1 as SEHNR and CDR2 as FQNEAQ (reference sequence). V gave up 2 bases and J gave up 14 bases; unmatched junction bases: 11. The CDR3 nucleotides are TGTGCCAGCAGCTTATTGATCCTAGCGGGAGTTGTATACTTC. Protein sequence: CASSLLILAGVVYF. The variable domain in full, with the rest retrieved from reference TRBV7-9 and TRBJ2-5, is DTGVSQNPRHKITKRGQNVTFRCDPISEHNRLYWYRQTLGQGPEFLTYFQNEAQLEKSRLLSDRFSAERPKGSFSTLEIQRTEQGDSAMYLCASSLLILAGVVYFGPGTRLLVL.

This chain connects TRBV27 to TRBJ1-1; D perhaps matches TRBD1 (5 bases). V lost 5 bases and J 7 bases, leaving 17 bases between the germline ends. The germline gives CDR1 MNHEY, CDR2 SMNVEV (reference sequence). This CDR3 contains 14 residues. The CDR3 is CASSPWSNGGEAFF. The CDR3, as DNA: TGTGCCAGCAGTCCATGGTCCAACGGGGGTGAAGCTTTCTTT.

This clonotype was counted between two and nine times. This rearrangement joins TRBV5-1 to TRBJ2-3; 8 nucleotides agree with TRBD2. The ends lost 2 bases at V and 5 bases at J; junction bases unmatched: 4. The CDR3 has 14 residues. CDR1 and CDR2 (germline): SGHRS, YFSETQ. In nucleotides, the CDR3 is TGCGCCAGCAGCTTTTGGCTAGCGGGAGATACGCAGTATTTT. This gives the protein CASSFWLAGDTQYF.

This clonotype was recorded many times. The CDR3: CASSTGQFFSGNTIYF. For the CDR3, the DNA is TGTGCCAGCAGTACGGGACAGTTCTTCTCTGGAAACACCATATATTTT. This chain links TRBV11-2 with TRBJ1-3; 7 nucleotides agree with TRBD1. CDR3 size: 16 residues. The ends lost 6 bases at V and 0 bases at J; junction bases unmatched: 8. Germline V gives CDR1 SGHAT, CDR2 FQNNGV.

Many counts were recorded for this clonotype. The J gene is TRBJ2-3, the V gene TRBV4-1; either TRBD1 or TRBD2 may supply D (5 bases each). The germline V and J ends were trimmed by 0 bases and 4 bases, with 8 bases remaining between them. The germline gives CDR1 MGHRA, CDR2 YSYEKL. CDR3 length: 14 residues. The CDR3 sequence: CASSQDEGSDTQYF. DNA of the CDR3: TGCGCCAGCAGCCAAGATGAGGGGTCAGATACGCAGTATTTT.

This clonotype was picked up many times. The chain is built from TRBV2 and TRBJ2-5; 7 bases map to TRBD2. The CDR3 is 13 residues long. The V gene end was trimmed by 8 bases and the J gene end by 4 bases; junction bases not matched to a gene: 7. Germline lookup yields CDR1 SNHLY and CDR2 FYNNEI. The CDR3 loop reads CASPRERVETQYF. In nucleotides, the CDR3 is TGTGCCAGCCCGCGGGAGCGGGTAGAGACCCAGTACTTC. Complete variable domain (other parts from reference TRBV2 and TRBJ2-5): EPEVTQTPSHQVTQMGQEVILRCVPISNHLYFYWYRQILGQKVEFLVSFYNNEISEKSEIFDDQFSVERPDGSNFTLKIRSTKLEDSAMYFCASPRERVETQYFGPGTRLLVL.

This clonotype has a count of ten or more. V gene TRBV20-1 combines with J gene TRBJ2-1, with D possibly matching TRBD2 (5 bases). This CDR3 contains 13 residues. In germline, CDR1 is DFQATT, CDR2 SNEGSKA (reference sequence). The V end lost 7 bases, the J end lost 7 bases, and 17 bases lay between the germline ends. The CDR3 nucleotides are TGCAGTGTCCCGGGGATTTCCCGGAATGAGCAGTTCTTC. Translating it yields CSVPGISRNEQFF.

The chain joins TRBV12-3 or TRBV12-4 to TRBJ2-5; D unclear. V was shortened by 5 bases and J by 5 bases, with 15 bases between the two germline ends. The CDR3 runs 14 residues. This CDR3 reads CASSPRARRETQYF. The CDR3, as DNA: TGTGCCAGCAGTCCCCGGGCCAGACGGGAGACCCAGTACTTC.

The V call is TRBV12-3 or TRBV12-4, the J call TRBJ2-3; 10 nucleotides line up with TRBD2. The CDR3 runs 15 residues. V was clipped by 2 bases and J by 4 bases; unmatched bases: 3. CDR3 DNA sequence: TGTGCCAGCAGTTTACTAGCGGGAGTATCAGATACGCAGTATTTT. It encodes CASSLLAGVSDTQYF.

This clonotype has ten or more counts. The V call is TRBV27, the J call TRBJ2-7, with D unclear. The germline CDR1 and CDR2 sequences are MNHEY and SMNVEV (reference sequence). The V end lost 6 bases, the J end lost 2 bases, and 14 bases lay between the germline ends. This CDR3 spans 14 amino acids. For the CDR3, the DNA is TGTGCCAGCAGCTCATTAGCTGACGCCTACGAGCAGTACTTC. This gives the protein CASSSLADAYEQYF.

In this sample, this clonotype turned up many times. This chain joins TRBV19 and TRBJ2-1, with D possibly TRBD2 on 6 matching bases. The CDR3 length is 16 residues. V gave up 5 bases and J gave up 2 bases, with 16 bases separating them. Germline CDR1 reads LNHDA; CDR2 reads SQIVND (reference sequence). This CDR3 is CASSYPRGLTYNEQFF. As DNA, the CDR3 is TGTGCCAGTAGTTACCCGCGGGGATTAACCTACAATGAGCAGTTCTTC.

This clonotype has a count of ten or more. The chain has TRBV7-9 and TRBJ1-3, with D possibly being TRBD1 (5 bases). CDR3 size: 13 residues. The V end was cut by 11 bases, the J end by 4 bases, with 15 bases between. Germline CDR1 reads SEHNR; CDR2 reads FQNEAQ (reference sequence). The CDR3 reads CAQTGLSGNTIYF. CDR3 coding DNA: TGTGCCCAAACGGGACTGAGCGGAAACACCATATATTTT.

This clonotype occurred many times. The chain has TRBV12-3 or TRBV12-4 and TRBJ1-2; 8 bases map to TRBD1. Unmatched junction bases numbered 9, after V lost 8 bases and J lost 4 bases. CDR3 length equals 14 residues. The CDR3, as DNA: TGTGCCAGCCAGCCCGGGACAGGCCTCTATGGCTACACCTTC. As protein: CASQPGTGLYGYTF.

This clonotype came up many times. V gene TRBV29-1 combines with J gene TRBJ2-3; D remains ambiguous. The CDR3 covers 11 residues. The ends were cut back, 7 bases at V and 6 bases at J, with 11 bases in the middle. The germline gives CDR1 SQVTM, CDR2 ANQGSEA. CDR3 region: CSAEYGDTQYF. The CDR3 region has the DNA TGCAGCGCCGAATACGGGGATACGCAGTATTTT.

This clonotype was recorded at least ten times. V usage is TRBV5-1 and J usage is TRBJ2-1; a weak D match, TRBD1 (6 bases). This CDR3 region has 15 residues. V was clipped by 3 bases and J by 0 bases, with 10 bases between them. CDR1 SGHRS and CDR2 YFSETQ come from the germline V gene. DNA of the CDR3: TGCGCCAGCAGCTACACAGGGAGCTCCTACAATGAGCAGTTCTTC. This translates into CASSYTGSSYNEQFF.

The rearrangement links TRBV2 to TRBJ2-3; no clear D. V was pared by 7 bases and J by 5 bases, with 4 bases between. The CDR3 runs to 10 residues. The germline V gene has CDR1 SNHLY and CDR2 FYNNEI. CDR3 in amino acids: CASTIDTQYF. The DNA for the CDR3 is TGTGCCAGCACAATAGATACGCAGTATTTT. Full variable domain (missing parts from reference TRBV2 and TRBJ2-3): EPEVTQTPSHQVTQMGQEVILRCVPISNHLYFYWYRQILGQKVEFLVSFYNNEISEKSEIFDDQFSVERPDGSNFTLKIRSTKLEDSAMYFCASTIDTQYFGPGTRLTVL.

This clonotype was detected many times. In DNA form, the CDR3 reads TGTGCCAGCAGCCGGTCCGGGACTAGCGGGAGGAATGAGCAGTTCTTC. Amino acids: CASSRSGTSGRNEQFF. V and J are TRBV7-9 and TRBJ2-1; 15 nucleotides line up with TRBD2. The V and J ends lost 5 bases and 7 bases, in that order; junction bases with no gene match: 6. The CDR3 has 16 amino acids. Germline CDR1 reads SEHNR; CDR2 reads FQNEAQ (reference sequence). The full variable domain, in which reference TRBV7-9 and TRBJ2-1 provide the parts outside the CDR3, is DTGVSQNPRHKITKRGQNVTFRCDPISEHNRLYWYRQTLGQGPEFLTYFQNEAQLEKSRLLSDRFSAERPKGSFSTLEIQRTEQGDSAMYLCASSRSGTSGRNEQFFGPGTRLTVL.

This clonotype was observed at least ten times. The chain couples TRBV11-3 to TRBJ2-7, with no clear D. V gave up 2 bases and J gave up 0 bases, with 8 bases separating them. CDR1 is SGHNT and CDR2 is YENEEA in the germline V gene. The CDR3 has 14 amino acids. CDR3 residues: CASSLSVGSYEQYF. CDR3 bases: TGTGCCAGCAGCTTATCAGTGGGCTCCTACGAGCAGTACTTC.

The sample holds a few counts of this clonotype. This chain joins TRBV20-1 and TRBJ2-1; 7 bases line up with TRBD2. CDR1 is DFQATT, CDR2 SNEGSKA, per germline (reference sequence). The CDR3 totals 15 residues. The J segment lost 5 bases and the V segment lost 0 bases, leaving 7 bases of the junction unmatched. The CDR3 region is CSARDRPSGNNEQFF. The CDR3 DNA reads as TGCAGTGCTAGAGATCGGCCTAGCGGTAACAATGAGCAGTTCTTC.